The rows below give T cell receptor beta chains drawn from one sample of a study of blood T cell repertoires in COVID-19. Some clones are missing from TCRdb's copy, which holds only in-frame ones; the method was immunoSEQ multiplex PCR. The sample records some 300,000 clones, roughly 86% being singletons. What was sequenced was PBMCs or T cells enriched from blood (not recorded which). The source of these receptors is a woman under 40 who had recovered from COVID-19. CDR3s include the opening cysteine and the closing phenylalanine or tryptophan. Fields, in order: V gene, CDR3 protein.

TRBV2,CASSDQGSSYNSPLHF
TRBV5-1,CASSQRTGNLATNEKLFF
TRBV6-5,CASSYTRGSGQPQHF
TRBV2,CASSLDRYEQYF
TRBV10-2,CASSPQGIGEAFF
TRBV11-2,CASSFAPGGSNQPQHF
TRBV7-2,CASSLLQGPYEQYF
TRBV7-2,CASSFRSLEQYF
TRBV28,CASSSAARALGGYTF
TRBV19,CASSVRMSF
TRBV30,CACNRGGFSPLHF
TRBV7-9,CASSRGTTGYGYTF
TRBV6-5,CASSYPGQDWSEKLFF
TRBV19,CASSATSAGTTEAFF
TRBV3-1/TRBV3-2,CASSQDGTSNEQFF
TRBV7-9,CASSTISGSPYEQYF
TRBV7-9,CASSFLAGDSGNTIYF
TRBV7-6,CASSTGTGYGYFTF
TRBV19,CASSIIRAGGYYEQYF
TRBV7-9,CASSAWTGANEKLFF
TRBV6-5,CASSEDSGYEQYF
TRBV28,CASSLRGPNSPLHF
TRBV11-2,CASNTGLSYGYTF
TRBV24-1,CATEDRVYGYTF
TRBV6-5,CASSDPRGGEQTQYF
TRBV7-2,CASSLVGSGYGYTF
TRBV27,CASSLFVSRGGYNSPLHF
TRBV5-1,CASSLGRTSGSTDTQYF
TRBV5-1,CASSPGTGWLGTEAFF
TRBV28,CASGGAGTHHGELFF
TRBV19,CASSTLAGGRRDTQYF
TRBV5-5,CASSLEARVAFVDIQYF
TRBV11-2,CASSSISRDSSYEQYF
TRBV2,CASRGLARETQYF
TRBV24-1,CATSDSRGGNSPLHF
TRBV5-1,CASSLVQAGYEQYF